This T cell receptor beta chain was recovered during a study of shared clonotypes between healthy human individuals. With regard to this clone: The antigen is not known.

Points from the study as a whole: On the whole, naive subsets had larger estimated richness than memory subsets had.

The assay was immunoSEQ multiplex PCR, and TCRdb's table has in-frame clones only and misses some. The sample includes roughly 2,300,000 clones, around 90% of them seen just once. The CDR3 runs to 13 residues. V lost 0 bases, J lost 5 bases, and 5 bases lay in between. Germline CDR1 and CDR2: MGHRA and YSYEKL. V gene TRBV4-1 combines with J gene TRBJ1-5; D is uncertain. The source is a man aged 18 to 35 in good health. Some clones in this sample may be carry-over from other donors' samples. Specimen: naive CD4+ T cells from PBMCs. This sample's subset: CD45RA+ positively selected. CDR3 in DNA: TGCGCCAGCAGCCAAGAATTCGATCAGCCCCAGCATTTT. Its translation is CASSQEFDQPQHF.